The entry below gives a single T cell receptor beta chain sequence along with its context. Germline CDR1 is SEHNR and CDR2 is FQNEAQ (reference sequence). V lost 6 bases, J lost 4 bases, and 15 bases lay in between. The CDR3 covers 14 residues. The data belong to a study of shared clonotypes between healthy human individuals. Selected positively for CCR7 and CD45RO-negative, naive CD8 cells excluded terminally differentiated effector memory CD45RA+ cells. This table comes from immunoSEQ multiplex PCR, and its TCRdb copy is limited to in-frame clones, with some not included. Here the sample spans about 820,000 clones, 80% to 95% being singletons.

This clonotype was obtained from a man under 40 in good health. This chain joins TRBV7-9 and TRBJ1-2, with D hard to call. The specimen sequenced was naive CD8+ T cells sorted from blood. DNA for the CDR3: TGTGCCAGCAGTCCAATGGACGGCCTCTATGGCTACACCTTC. Its translation is CASSPMDGLYGYTF.